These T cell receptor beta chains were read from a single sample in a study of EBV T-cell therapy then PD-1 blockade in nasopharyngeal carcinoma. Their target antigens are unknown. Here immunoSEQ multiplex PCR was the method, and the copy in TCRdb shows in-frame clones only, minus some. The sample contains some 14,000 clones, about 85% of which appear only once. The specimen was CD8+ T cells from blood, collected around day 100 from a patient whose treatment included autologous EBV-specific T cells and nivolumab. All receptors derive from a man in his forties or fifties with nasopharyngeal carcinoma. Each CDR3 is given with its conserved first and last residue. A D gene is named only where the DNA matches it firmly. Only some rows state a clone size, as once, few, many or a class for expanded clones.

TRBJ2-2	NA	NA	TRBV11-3	CASSLVVGSGELFF	TGTGCCAGCAGCTTAGTCGTGGGGTCCGGGGAGCTGTTTTTT
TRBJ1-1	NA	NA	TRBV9	CASSLAGERVSEAFF	TGTGCCAGCAGCTTAGCCGGGGAGCGGGTCAGTGAAGCTTTCTTT
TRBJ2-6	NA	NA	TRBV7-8	CASSLATGIPSSGANVLTF	TGTGCCAGCAGCTTAGCCACAGGAATCCCGAGCTCTGGGGCCAACGTCCTGACTTTC
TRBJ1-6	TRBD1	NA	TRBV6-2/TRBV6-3	CASSYLQGTNSPLHF	TGTGCCAGCAGTTACTTACAGGGGACCAATTCACCCCTCCACTTT
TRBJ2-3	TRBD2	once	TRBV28	CASSLKRGGLRDTQYF	TGTGCCAGCAGTTTAAAACGGGGGGGACTCCGAGATACGCAGTATTTT
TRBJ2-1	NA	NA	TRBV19	CASSIAGGPYNEQFF	TGTGCCAGTAGTATCGCAGGAGGGCCCTACAATGAGCAGTTCTTC
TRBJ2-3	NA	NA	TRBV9	CASSITGTDTQYF	TGTGCCAGCAGCATAACAGGCACAGATACGCAGTATTTT
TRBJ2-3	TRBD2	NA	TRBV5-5	CASSRWTSGFTDTQYF	TGTGCCAGCAGCCGATGGACTAGCGGGTTCACAGATACGCAGTATTTT
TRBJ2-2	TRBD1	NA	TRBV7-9	CASSFRQGDTGELFF	TGTGCCAGCAGCTTCAGACAGGGGGACACCGGGGAGCTGTTTTTT
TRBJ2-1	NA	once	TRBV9	CASSVVGGTYNEQFF	TGTGCCAGCAGCGTAGTGGGGGGTACCTACAATGAGCAGTTCTTC
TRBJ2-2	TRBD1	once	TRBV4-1	CASSQNRGNTGELFF	TGCGCCAGCAGCCAAAACAGGGGAAACACCGGGGAGCTGTTTTTT
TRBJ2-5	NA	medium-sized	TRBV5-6	CASSWQVDNPGETQYF	TGTGCCAGCAGCTGGCAGGTCGACAACCCCGGGGAGACCCAGTACTTC
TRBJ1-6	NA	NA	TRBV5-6	CASSLATGRNSPLHF	TGTGCCAGCAGCTTGGCAACAGGGCGAAATTCACCCCTCCACTTT
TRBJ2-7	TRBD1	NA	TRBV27	CASSLDRATSREQYF	TGTGCCAGCAGTCTGGACAGGGCCACTTCTAGGGAGCAGTACTTC
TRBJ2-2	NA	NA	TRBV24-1	CATSDLGQLNTGELFF	TGTGCCACCAGTGATTTGGGACAGCTGAACACCGGGGAGCTGTTTTTT
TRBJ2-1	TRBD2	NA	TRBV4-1	CASSQEIGLVRFF	TGCGCCAGCAGCCAAGAAATCGGACTAGTGAGGTTCTTC
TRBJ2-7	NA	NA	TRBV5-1	CASSLASAREQYF	TGCGCCAGCAGCTTGGCTTCAGCGCGGGAGCAGTACTTC
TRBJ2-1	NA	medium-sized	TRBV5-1	CASTLGGQDFYNEQFF	TGCGCCAGCACCCTGGGGGGGCAGGACTTCTACAATGAGCAGTTCTTC
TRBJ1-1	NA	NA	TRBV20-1	CMPGQGAFF	TGCATGCCGGGACAAGGAGCTTTCTTT
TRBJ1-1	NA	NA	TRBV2	CASSDLAPRAEAFF	TGTGCCAGCAGTGATTTGGCGCCGAGAGCTGAAGCTTTCTTT
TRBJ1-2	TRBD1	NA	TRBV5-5	CASSPDTGGYGYTF	TGTGCCAGCAGCCCGGACACAGGGGGCTATGGCTACACCTTC
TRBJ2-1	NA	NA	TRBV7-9	CASSSRDFNNEQFF	TGTGCCAGCAGCTCTAGGGACTTCAACAATGAGCAGTTCTTC
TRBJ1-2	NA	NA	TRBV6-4	CASNPGEGGYGYTF	TGTGCCAGCAACCCCGGAGAGGGTGGCTATGGCTACACCTTC
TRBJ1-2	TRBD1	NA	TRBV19	CASAPGQGNYGYTF	TGTGCCAGTGCACCGGGACAGGGGAACTATGGCTACACCTTC
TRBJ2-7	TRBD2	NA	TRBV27	CASSGGGSSYEQYF	TGTGCCAGCAGTGGGGGGGGGAGCTCCTACGAGCAGTACTTC
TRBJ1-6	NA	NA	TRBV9	CASNEWGTSVSPLHF	TGTGCCAGCAACGAATGGGGAACTTCGGTCTCACCCCTCCACTTT
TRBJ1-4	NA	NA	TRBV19	CASSGYPRGNEKLFF	TGTGCCAGTAGTGGGTACCCTCGGGGTAATGAAAAACTGTTTTTT
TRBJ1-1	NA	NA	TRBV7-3	CASSMYLGTEAFF	TGTGCCAGCAGTATGTATTTGGGTACTGAAGCTTTCTTT
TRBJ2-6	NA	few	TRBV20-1	CSASVDQGSFSGANVLTF	TGCAGTGCTAGTGTGGACCAGGGGTCCTTCTCTGGGGCCAACGTCCTGACTTTC
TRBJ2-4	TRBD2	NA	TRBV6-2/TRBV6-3	CASSLAGNIQYF	TGTGCCAGCAGCCTAGCGGGAAACATTCAGTACTTC
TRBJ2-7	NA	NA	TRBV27	CASSLDIVGSSDEQYF	TGTGCCAGCAGTTTAGATATCGTGGGCAGTAGCGACGAGCAGTACTTC
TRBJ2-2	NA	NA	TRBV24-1	CATSATDGYLSPNTGELFF	TGTGCCACCAGTGCCACGGACGGATACCTCAGTCCGAACACCGGGGAGCTGTTTTTT
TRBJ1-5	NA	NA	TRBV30	CACGEGRPQHF	TGTGCCTGCGGGGAAGGCCGGCCCCAGCATTTT
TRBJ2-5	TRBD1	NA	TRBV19	CASSITRQGRETQYF	TGTGCCAGTAGTATAACCCGACAGGGGAGGGAGACCCAGTACTTC
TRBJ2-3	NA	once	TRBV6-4	CASSPKGSTDTQYF	TGTGCCAGCAGTCCCAAGGGGAGCACAGATACGCAGTATTTT
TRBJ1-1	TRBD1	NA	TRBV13	CASNDREKNTEAFF	TGTGCCAGCAACGACAGGGAGAAAAACACTGAAGCTTTCTTT
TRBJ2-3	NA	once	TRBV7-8	CASSFLLTHAGDTQYF	TGTGCCAGCAGCTTTCTCCTGACTCATGCGGGAGATACGCAGTATTTT
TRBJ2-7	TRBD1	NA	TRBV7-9	CASSHRDRVGEQYF	TGTGCCAGCAGTCACCGGGACAGGGTCGGGGAGCAGTACTTC
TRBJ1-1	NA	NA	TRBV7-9	CASSPPGGRNTEAFF	TGTGCCAGCAGCCCCCCAGGAGGCAGAAACACTGAAGCTTTCTTT
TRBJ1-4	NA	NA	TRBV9	CASSVSSGEKLFF	TGTGCCAGCAGCGTGAGTTCGGGTGAAAAACTGTTTTTT
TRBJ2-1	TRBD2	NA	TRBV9	CASSVEGTSGYNEQFF	TGTGCCAGCAGCGTAGAAGGGACTAGCGGTTACAATGAGCAGTTCTTC
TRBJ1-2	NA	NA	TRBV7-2	CASSPGGGEANYGYTF	TGTGCCAGCAGCCCTGGGGGGGGCGAAGCTAACTATGGCTACACCTTC
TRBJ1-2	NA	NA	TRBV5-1	CASSWGAGTNYGYTF	TGCGCCAGCAGCTGGGGGGCAGGAACTAACTATGGCTACACCTTC
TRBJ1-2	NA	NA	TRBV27	CASSLYSLSSFYGYTF	TGTGCCAGCAGTTTATATTCCCTTTCGAGTTTCTATGGCTACACCTTC
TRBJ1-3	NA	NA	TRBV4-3	CASSQTLGPGNTIYF	TGCGCCAGCAGCCAAACACTTGGTCCGGGAAACACCATATATTTT
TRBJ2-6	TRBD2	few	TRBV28	CASLGGDLSGANVLTF	TGTGCCAGTCTTGGGGGGGACCTCTCTGGGGCCAACGTCCTGACTTTC
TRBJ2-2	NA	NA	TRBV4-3	CASSQEGLLASSNTGELFF	TGCGCCAGCAGCCAAGAGGGCCTGCTAGCGTCCTCGAACACCGGGGAGCTGTTTTTT
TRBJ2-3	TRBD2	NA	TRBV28	CASSFTDIPSGEYTDTQYF	TGTGCCAGCAGTTTTACGGATATCCCTAGCGGGGAGTACACAGATACGCAGTATTTT